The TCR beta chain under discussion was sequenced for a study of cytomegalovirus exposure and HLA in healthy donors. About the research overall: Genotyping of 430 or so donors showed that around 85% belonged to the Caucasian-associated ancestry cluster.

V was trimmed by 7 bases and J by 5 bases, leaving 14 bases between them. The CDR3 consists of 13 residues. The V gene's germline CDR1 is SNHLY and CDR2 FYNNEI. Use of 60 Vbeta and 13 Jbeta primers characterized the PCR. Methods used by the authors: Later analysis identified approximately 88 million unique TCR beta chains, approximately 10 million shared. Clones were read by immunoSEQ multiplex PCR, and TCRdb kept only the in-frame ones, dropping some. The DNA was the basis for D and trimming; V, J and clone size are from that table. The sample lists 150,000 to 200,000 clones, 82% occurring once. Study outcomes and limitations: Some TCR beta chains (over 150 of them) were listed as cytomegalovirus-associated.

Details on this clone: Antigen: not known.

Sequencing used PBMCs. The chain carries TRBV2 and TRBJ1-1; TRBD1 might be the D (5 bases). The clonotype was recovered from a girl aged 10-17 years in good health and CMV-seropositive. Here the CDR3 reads CASNLGGWTEAFF. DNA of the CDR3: TGTGCCAGCAATCTGGGGGGATGGACTGAAGCTTTCTTT.